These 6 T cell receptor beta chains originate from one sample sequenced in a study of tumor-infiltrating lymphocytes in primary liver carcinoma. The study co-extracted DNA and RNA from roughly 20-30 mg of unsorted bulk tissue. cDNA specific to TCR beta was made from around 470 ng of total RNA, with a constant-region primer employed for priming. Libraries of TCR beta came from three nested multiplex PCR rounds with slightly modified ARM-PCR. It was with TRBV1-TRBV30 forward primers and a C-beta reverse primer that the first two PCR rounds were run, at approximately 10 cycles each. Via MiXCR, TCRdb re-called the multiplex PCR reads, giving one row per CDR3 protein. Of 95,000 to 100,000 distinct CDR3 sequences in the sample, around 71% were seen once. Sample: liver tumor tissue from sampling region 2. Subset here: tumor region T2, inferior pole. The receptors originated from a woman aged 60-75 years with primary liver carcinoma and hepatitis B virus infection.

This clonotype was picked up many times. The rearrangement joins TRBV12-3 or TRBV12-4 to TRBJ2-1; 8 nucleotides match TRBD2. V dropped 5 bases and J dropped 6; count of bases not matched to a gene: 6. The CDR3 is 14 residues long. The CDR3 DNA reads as TGTGCCAGCAGTCCCGGGGGGGCGATCAATGAGCAGTTCTTC. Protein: CASSPGGAINEQFF.

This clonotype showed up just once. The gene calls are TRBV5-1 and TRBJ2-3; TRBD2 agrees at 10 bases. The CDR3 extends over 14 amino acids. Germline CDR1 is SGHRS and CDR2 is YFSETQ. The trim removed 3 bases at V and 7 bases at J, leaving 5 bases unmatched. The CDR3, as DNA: TGCGCCAGCAGCTCGAGCGGGGGGGTGTATACGCAGTATTTT. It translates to CASSSSGGVYTQYF.

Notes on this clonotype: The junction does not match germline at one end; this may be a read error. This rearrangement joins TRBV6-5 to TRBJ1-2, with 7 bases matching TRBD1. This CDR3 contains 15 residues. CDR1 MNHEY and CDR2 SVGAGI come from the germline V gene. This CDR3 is CDSSYEAGGIYGYTF. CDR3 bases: TGTGACAGCAGTTACGAGGCAGGGGGAATCTACGGCTACACCTTC.

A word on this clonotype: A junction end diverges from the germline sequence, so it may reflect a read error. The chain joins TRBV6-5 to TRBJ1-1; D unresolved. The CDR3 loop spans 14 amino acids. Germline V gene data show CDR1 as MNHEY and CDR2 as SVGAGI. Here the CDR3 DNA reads TGTGCCAGCAGTTACTCGAAGCTCAGGATTCAAGCTCTCTTT. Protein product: CASSYSKLRIQALF.

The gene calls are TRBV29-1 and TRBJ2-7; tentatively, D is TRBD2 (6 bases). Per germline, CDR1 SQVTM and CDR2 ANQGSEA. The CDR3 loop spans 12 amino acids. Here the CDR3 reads CRGDGGSYEQYF. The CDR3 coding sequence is TGCAGAGGGGATGGGGGGAGCTACGAGCAGTACTTC.

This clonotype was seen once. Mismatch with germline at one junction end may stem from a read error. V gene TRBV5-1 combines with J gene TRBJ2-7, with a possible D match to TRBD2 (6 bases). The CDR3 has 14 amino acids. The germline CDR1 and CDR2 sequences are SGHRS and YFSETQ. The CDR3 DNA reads TGCACCAGCAGCTTGGCGGGGTTCCCCTATGGGCAGTACTTC. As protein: CTSSLAGFPYGQYF. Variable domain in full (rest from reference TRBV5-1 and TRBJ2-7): KAGVTQTPRYLIKTRGQQVTLSCSPISGHRSVSWYQQTPGQGLQFLFEYFSETQRNKGNFPGRFSGRQFSNSRSEMNVSTLELGDSALYLCTSSLAGFPYGQYFGPGTRLTVT.